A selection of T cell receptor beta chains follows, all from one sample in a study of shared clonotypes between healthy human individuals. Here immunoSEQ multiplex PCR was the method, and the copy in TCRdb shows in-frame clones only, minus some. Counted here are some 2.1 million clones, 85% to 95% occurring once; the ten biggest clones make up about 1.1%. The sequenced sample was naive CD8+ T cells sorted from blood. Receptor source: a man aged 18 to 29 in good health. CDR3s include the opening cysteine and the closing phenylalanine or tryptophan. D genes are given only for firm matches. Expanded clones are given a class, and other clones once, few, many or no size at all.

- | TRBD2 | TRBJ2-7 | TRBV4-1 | TGCGCCAGCAGCCACCTAGCGGGAAGCTCCTACGAGCAGTACTTC | CASSHLAGSSYEQYF
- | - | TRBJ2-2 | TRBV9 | TGTGCCAGCAGCGTAGGCCTAGTGAACACCGGGGAGCTGTTTTTT | CASSVGLVNTGELFF
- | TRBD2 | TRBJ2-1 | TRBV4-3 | TGCGCCAGCAGCCAAGGCGGGGAGGGCTTGGTTCGTGAGCAGTTCTTC | CASSQGGEGLVREQFF
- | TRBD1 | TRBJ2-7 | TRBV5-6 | TGTGCCAGCAGTTCGGACAGGGGGCTGTCCTACGAGCAGTACTTC | CASSSDRGLSYEQYF
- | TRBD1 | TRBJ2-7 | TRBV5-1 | TGCGCCAGCAGCTCCGGGACAGGAGTTTACGAGCAGTACTTC | CASSSGTGVYEQYF
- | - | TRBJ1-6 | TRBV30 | TGTGCCTGGAGTAAGCTTTATTCACCCCTCCACTTT | CAWSKLYSPLHF
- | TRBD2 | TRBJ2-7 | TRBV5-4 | TGTGCCAGCAGCCAGTCCGGGACTAGCGGGAGCTCCTACGAGCAGTACTTC | CASSQSGTSGSSYEQYF
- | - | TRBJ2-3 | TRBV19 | TGTGCCAGTAGTATACCCCCAGATACGCAGTATTTT | CASSIPPDTQYF
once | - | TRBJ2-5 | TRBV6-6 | TGTGCCAGCAGTTCCCCCCTGACGGGGCCTCAAGAGACCCAGTACTTC | CASSSPLTGPQETQYF
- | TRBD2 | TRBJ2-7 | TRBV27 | TGTGCCAGCAGTTGGAAGGGACTAGCGGGGGGCATCTACGAGCAGTACTTC | CASSWKGLAGGIYEQYF
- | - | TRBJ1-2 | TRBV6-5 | TGTGCCAGCTTTCGGGGAGATTATGGCTACACCTTC | CASFRGDYGYTF
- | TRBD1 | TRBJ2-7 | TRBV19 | TGTGCCAGTAGTATTAGGGGGCAGGGGGCCAACGAGCAGTACTTC | CASSIRGQGANEQYF
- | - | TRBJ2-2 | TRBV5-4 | TGTGCCAGCAGCCGAGGGCGGGGCTCGAACACCGGGGAGCTGTTTTTT | CASSRGRGSNTGELFF
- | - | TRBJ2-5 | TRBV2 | TGTGCCAGCCGCCGGGGTGAGAATATCCAAGAGACCCAGTACTTC | CASRRGENIQETQYF
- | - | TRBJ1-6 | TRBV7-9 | TGTGCCAGCAGCGACGGTGAGCGGGGGTTGTATAATTCACCCCTCCACTTT | CASSDGERGLYNSPLHF
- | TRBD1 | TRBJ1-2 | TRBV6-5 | TGTGCCAGCAGTTACAGAGGGGGCACTGGCTACACCTTC | CASSYRGGTGYTF
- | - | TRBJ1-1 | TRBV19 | TGTGCCAGTAGTATCGGCGACAGCTACACTGAAGCTTTCTTT | CASSIGDSYTEAFF
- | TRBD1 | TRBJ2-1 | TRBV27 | TGTGCCAGCAGCGATAGAAACAGGGGGCCGAACTACAATGAGCAGTTCTTC | CASSDRNRGPNYNEQFF
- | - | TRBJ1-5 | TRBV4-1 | TGCGCCAGCAGCCAAGACCTGGGTCAGCCCCAGCATTTT | CASSQDLGQPQHF
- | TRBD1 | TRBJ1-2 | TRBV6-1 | TGTGCCAGCAGTGTATCAGGGGGCCTCTACTATGGCTACACCTTC | CASSVSGGLYYGYTF
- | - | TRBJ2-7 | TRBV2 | TGTGCCAGCAGTGACCGACTGGAAGGACGCTCCTACGAGCAGTACTTC | CASSDRLEGRSYEQYF
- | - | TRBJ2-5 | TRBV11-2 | TGTGCCAGCAGCATCCAACCTCGAGAGACCCAGTACTTC | CASSIQPRETQYF
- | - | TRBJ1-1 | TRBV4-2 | TGTGCCAGCAGCCAAGAAAGCAGCGGTTGGGGGATTGACACTGAAGCTTTCTTT | CASSQESSGWGIDTEAFF
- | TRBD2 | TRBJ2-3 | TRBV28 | TGTGCCAGCAGTTTACCCAGCGGGGGGAGCACAGATACGCAGTATTTT | CASSLPSGGSTDTQYF
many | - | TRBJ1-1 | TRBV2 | TGTGCCAGCAGTGAAGGGGACACTGAAGCTTTCTTT | CASSEGDTEAFF
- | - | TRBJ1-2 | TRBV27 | TGTGCCAGCAGTTTCCTGGGGGGGGACTATGGCTACACCTTC | CASSFLGGDYGYTF
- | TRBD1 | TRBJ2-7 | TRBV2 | TGTGCCAGCAGTGAGCCGGGACAGGGAAGGTACGAGCAGTACTTC | CASSEPGQGRYEQYF
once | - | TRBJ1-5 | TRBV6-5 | TGTGCCAGCAGTTGGACCCGAAGCTATCAGCCCCAGCATTTT | CASSWTRSYQPQHF
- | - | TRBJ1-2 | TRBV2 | TGTGCCAGCAGTGATCCCGGGTTGGGTGGCTACACCTTC | CASSDPGLGGYTF